The present T cell receptor beta chain was sequenced within a study of blood T cell repertoires in COVID-19. Study-wide context: PBMCs, B-cell-depleted T cells, or T cells were the source of the cDNA or gDNA that made up the material.

This CDR3 contains 15 residues. V lost 6 bases to trimming and J lost 1 base; unmatched junction nucleotides: 7. In germline, CDR1 is MDHEN, CDR2 SYDVKM. Original processing methods: Researchers report that nucleated cell counts were estimated from reference gene primer amplification. Profiled with immunoSEQ multiplex PCR; TCRdb holds only in-frame clones, not every one. The V and J calls and clone size are taken from that table; D and trimming were inferred from the DNA. The sample lists roughly 120,000 clones, under 95% occurring once. This chain joins TRBV28 and TRBJ1-1; 8 nucleotides line up with TRBD1. This clonotype was obtained from a man aged 50-59 years with active COVID-19. Material: peripheral blood. The CDR3: CASSLGGTGNTEAFF. Written as DNA, the CDR3 is TGTGCCAGCAGCCTGGGTGGGACAGGGAACACTGAAGCTTTCTTT.